What follows are 21 T cell receptor beta chains derived from one specimen sequenced in a study of molecular identifiers for immune sequencing clone quantification. Each CDR3 protein gets one entry after TCRdb re-called the PCR reads with MiXCR. The sample consists of about 630,000 distinct CDR3 sequences, about 25% of them appearing once. The sequencing sample was made of naive CD8+ T cells from blood, with Jurkat cell RNA spiked in. As for subset: FACS-sorted CD8+CD4-CCR7+CD45RA+ naive T cells. All receptors come from a human donor in good health. Some libraries in this study had Jurkat cell RNA spiked in.

This clonotype showed up many times. V usage is TRBV4-2 and J usage is TRBJ1-5; no clear D gene. The CDR3 runs to 16 residues. The germline V gene has CDR1 LGHNA and CDR2 YNFKEQ. V was cut by 0 bases and J by 0 bases, with 9 bases left in between. CDR3 bases: TGTGCCAGCAGCCAAGAAGGACTCTATAGCAATCAGCCCCAGCATTTT. It is translated as CASSQEGLYSNQPQHF.

The gene calls are TRBV5-1 and TRBJ2-7, with a possible D match to TRBD2 (5 bases). Germline CDR1 SGHRS, CDR2 YFSETQ. The CDR3 contains 15 residues. V lost 2 bases to trimming and J lost 3 bases, with 15 bases between them. This chain's CDR3 is CASSLFSGSNYEQYF. In nucleotides, the CDR3 is TGCGCCAGCAGCTTATTTTCGGGGTCTAACTACGAGCAGTACTTC.

This clonotype was recorded only once. J is TRBJ2-7 and V is TRBV28; TRBD1 agrees at 7 bases. This CDR3 contains 13 residues. The V gene's germline CDR1 is MDHEN and CDR2 SYDVKM. Trimming cost V 7 bases and J 1 base; bases outside gene matches: 4. The chain's CDR3 is CASTDRVSYEQYF. In nucleotides, the CDR3 is TGTGCCAGCACTGACAGGGTTTCCTACGAGCAGTACTTC.

At least ten counts were recorded for this clonotype. This rearrangement joins TRBV6-5 to TRBJ1-1; 10 nucleotides align to TRBD1. With 2 bases clipped from V and 3 bases from J, the junction kept 6 bases outside the gene matches. CDR1 MNHEY and CDR2 SVGAGI come from the germline V gene. CDR3 length: 16 residues. In DNA form, the CDR3 reads TGTGCCAGCAGTTACGGCGGACAGGGGGTTGACACTGAAGCTTTCTTT. Encoded protein: CASSYGGQGVDTEAFF.

This clonotype was recorded at least ten times. The gene calls are TRBV27 and TRBJ1-5; no reliable D call. This CDR3 comprises 13 residues. CDR1 MNHEY and CDR2 SMNVEV come from the germline V gene (reference sequence). Between the trimmed V and J ends, which lost 4 bases and 3 bases, there was a span of 7 bases. The DNA for the CDR3 is TGTGCCAGCAGTTCAGGTATCAATCAGCCCCAGCATTTT. It translates to CASSSGINQPQHF.

Worth noting for this clonotype: A much more abundant neighbour one base away suggests this may be a read error. The chain employs TRBV6-5 and TRBJ2-3; unclear D gene. The CDR3 consists of 16 residues. The germline V gene encodes CDR1 MNHEY and CDR2 SVGAGI. Written as DNA, the CDR3 is TGTGCCAGCGGTTACTCGGCGGTAGCTGCAACAGATACGCAGTATTTT. Amino acids: CASGYSAVAATDTQYF.

As regards this clonotype: One junction end disagrees with the germline gene, perhaps due to a read error. The chain uses TRBV5-6 and TRBJ1-5; 7 positions agree with TRBD1. Germline V lookup: CDR1 SGHDT, CDR2 YYEEEE. The CDR3 is 17 residues long. The CDR3 nucleotides read TGTGCCAGCAGCTTGGGGGGAGGGGGCTTTAGCGATCAGCCCCAGCATTTT. It translates to CASSLGGGGFSDQPQHF.

This clonotype came up many times. The V gene is TRBV4-1, the J gene TRBJ1-1; D gene uncertain. CDR3 length: 16 amino acids. V gave up 0 bases and J gave up 1 base, with 12 bases separating them. Germline V gene lookup returns CDR1 MGHRA and CDR2 YSYEKL. CDR3: CASSQDETWANTEAFF. CDR3 nucleotides: TGCGCCAGCAGCCAAGATGAGACGTGGGCGAACACTGAAGCTTTCTTT.

In this sample, this clonotype turned up many times. This chain's CDR3 is CASSPRNQLGLAAYEQYF. In DNA form, the CDR3 reads TGTGCCAGCAGTCCGCGGAACCAGCTGGGACTAGCGGCCTACGAGCAGTACTTC. This rearrangement joins TRBV7-9 to TRBJ2-7; 11 nucleotides match TRBD2. In germline, CDR1 is SEHNR, CDR2 FQNEAQ (reference sequence). V dropped 6 bases and J dropped 2; count of bases not matched to a gene: 15. The CDR3 spans 18 residues.

With respect to this clonotype: With a much larger clone just one base away, this may be a read error. The V gene is TRBV7-9, the J gene TRBJ2-1; 13 nucleotides align to TRBD2. Germline V CDR1 and CDR2: SEHNR, FQNEAQ (reference sequence). This CDR3 comprises 17 residues. V shed 5 bases, J shed 3 bases, and the junction held 7 bases outside the gene matches. The CDR3 DNA follows: TGTGCCAGCAGCCCCGGGACTAGCGGGAATCGCTACAATGAGCAGTTCTTC. Protein: CASSPGTSGNRYNEQFF. The complete variable domain, with remaining parts taken from reference TRBV7-9 and TRBJ2-1, reads DTGVSQNPRHKITKRGQNVTFRCDPISEHNRLYWYRQTLGQGPEFLTYFQNEAQLEKSRLLSDRFSAERPKGSFSTLEIQRTEQGDSAMYLCASSPGTSGNRYNEQFFGPGTRLTVL.

J is TRBJ2-7 and V is TRBV5-6, with D possibly TRBD1 on 6 matching bases. Trimming pared 4 bases from V and 2 bases from J, leaving 13 bases between. This CDR3 spans 14 amino acids. CDR1 SGHDT and CDR2 YYEEEE come from the germline V gene. The DNA of the CDR3 is TGTGCCAGCAGCCGCACAGGGAAGGCCTACGAGCAGTACTTC. Protein sequence: CASSRTGKAYEQYF.

On this clonotype itself: A much more abundant neighbour one base away suggests this may be a read error. The gene calls are TRBV28 and TRBJ2-7; D unresolved. This CDR3 region has 13 residues. Germline loops: CDR1 MDHEN, CDR2 SYDVKM. The CDR3 loop is CASSLYKIYGQYF. The DNA for the CDR3 is TGTGCCAGCAGTTTATACAAAATCTACGGGCAGTACTTC.

Comment on this clonotype: A much larger clone lies a single base off, so this may be a read error. V and J are TRBV24-1 and TRBJ1-5; D is unresolved. The germline gives CDR1 KGHDR, CDR2 SFDVKD. The CDR3 length is 12 residues. The CDR3 coding sequence is TGTGCCACCGGTGACGGAAATCAGCCCCAGCATTTT. Amino acid sequence: CATGDGNQPQHF.

V usage is TRBV4-3 and J usage is TRBJ1-4, with no clear D. This CDR3 comprises 14 residues. Germline loops: CDR1 LGHNA, CDR2 YSLEER. Trimming shortened V by 1 base and J by 10 bases, and 13 bases separated the two germline ends. As DNA, the CDR3 is TGCGCCAGCAGCCAAGGCCGAATGGACGGAAAACTGTTTTTT. Translated: CASSQGRMDGKLFF.

The V and J genes are TRBV7-2 and TRBJ2-7; D possibly matches TRBD1 or TRBD2 (5 bases each). The CDR3 covers 14 residues. From germline, CDR1 is SGHTA and CDR2 FQGNSA. V was trimmed by 5 bases and J by 2 bases, leaving 13 bases between them. As DNA, the CDR3 is TGTGCCAGCAGCCGGGACGTCAGTCCCTACGAGCAGTACTTC. Translating it yields CASSRDVSPYEQYF.

This clonotype was detected a few times. This chain links TRBV6-6 with TRBJ2-1; 7 bases map to TRBD1. Losses at the gene ends were 1 base for V and 8 bases for J; bases not matched to a gene: 5. This CDR3 contains 14 residues. Germline CDR1 MNHNY, CDR2 SVGAGI (reference sequence). CDR3 protein: CASSYLTGFYEQFF. CDR3 in DNA: TGTGCCAGCAGTTACTTGACAGGGTTCTATGAGCAGTTCTTC.

This clonotype was counted a few times. The chain couples TRBV28 to TRBJ2-5, with TRBD1 as a possible D gene (6 bases). V shed 6 bases and J shed 0 bases, with 17 bases lying between them. The CDR3 is 16 amino acids. The germline V gene has CDR1 MDHEN and CDR2 SYDVKM. The CDR3 nucleotides read TGTGCCAGCAGCCCCCAGACAGGAGTCTACCAAGAGACCCAGTACTTC. Translating it yields CASSPQTGVYQETQYF.

This clonotype was detected ten times or more. The CDR3 DNA reads as TGTGCCAGCAGTTTATCTGGGGGAGGGGTAAGAACTGAAGCTTTCTTT. It yields the protein CASSLSGGGVRTEAFF. The chain combines TRBV27 with TRBJ1-1; TRBD1 is a possible D gene (5 bases). Germline V gene lookup returns CDR1 MNHEY and CDR2 SMNVEV (reference sequence). Between the trimmed V and J ends, which lost 0 bases and 5 bases, there was a span of 16 bases. This CDR3 is built from 16 residues.

The sample holds many counts of this clonotype. The V call is TRBV12-3 or TRBV12-4, the J call TRBJ1-1; the D is unclear. This CDR3 is built from 14 residues. V was cut by 6 bases and J by 1 base, with 12 bases left in between. In nucleotides, the CDR3 is TGTGCCAGCAGGAGCCGGAGGACGAACACTGAAGCTTTCTTT. This encodes CASRSRRTNTEAFF.

For this clonotype: A clone one base away is much larger, so this may be a read error. The chain uses TRBV4-1 and TRBJ2-2, with D maybe TRBD2 (6 bases). The ends were cut back, 5 bases at V and 2 bases at J, with 18 bases in the middle. This CDR3 is 17 amino acids long. The germline CDR1 and CDR2 sequences are MGHRA and YSYEKL. The CDR3 DNA reads as TGCGCCAGCAGCAAAGGGGTGCGGGGAGTCAACACCGGGGAGCTGTTTTTT. This codes for CASSKGVRGVNTGELFF.

This clonotype was counted only a few times. This CDR3 fails to terminate in the conserved phenylalanine or tryptophan, so it likely reflects a read error. V is TRBV6-1 and J is TRBJ2-7; D is possibly TRBD1 (5 bases). Germline CDR1 is MNHNS and CDR2 is SASEGT. CDR3 size: 13 residues. V was trimmed by 4 bases and J by 2 bases, leaving 9 bases between them. In DNA form, the CDR3 reads TGTGCCAGCAGTGCGACAGCAACCTACGAGCAGTACTAC. Translated, it gives CASSATATYEQYY.